A selection of T cell receptor beta chains follows, all from one sample in a study of beta chain features in type 1 diabetes. Generated by immunoSEQ multiplex PCR, the TCRdb table keeps only in-frame clones and is missing some. The data contain hundreds of thousands of clones, roughly 13% of them seen just once; the ten biggest clones take up 0.02% to 0.025%. What was sequenced was naive CD4+ T cells from blood. The receptors were sampled from a man younger than 35 with type 1 diabetes. CDR3s include the opening cysteine and the closing phenylalanine or tryptophan. Each record gives: J gene, clone size, V gene, D gene, CDR3 protein, CDR3 DNA. D genes are given only for firm matches. Clone sizes are given selectively: once, few, many, or a class where the clone is expanded.

TRBJ2-7 | NA | TRBV30 | NA | CAWSFLDRPYEQYF | TGTGCCTGGAGTTTTCTCGACAGACCTTACGAGCAGTACTTC
TRBJ1-2 | NA | TRBV6-1 | NA | CASSGGVRGVYGYTF | TGTGCCAGCAGTGGCGGCGTCCGAGGGGTGTATGGCTACACCTTC
TRBJ1-1 | few | TRBV14 | NA | CASSLGPRLNTEAFF | TGTGCCAGCAGCCTGGGGCCCAGGCTGAACACTGAAGCTTTCTTT
TRBJ2-3 | NA | TRBV7-2 | TRBD2 | CASSSRTSGGTDTQYF | TGTGCCAGCAGCTCCCGGACTAGCGGGGGCACAGATACGCAGTATTTT
TRBJ1-2 | NA | TRBV5-1 | NA | CASSPLGYGYTF | TGCGCCAGCAGCCCCCTTGGCTATGGCTACACCTTC
TRBJ1-1 | NA | TRBV18 | NA | CASSPPSGYTEAFF | TGTGCCAGCTCACCACCGTCAGGGTACACTGAAGCTTTCTTT
TRBJ2-1 | few | TRBV11-3 | TRBD1 | CASSLGQLYNEQFF | TGTGCCAGCAGCTTGGGACAGCTATACAATGAGCAGTTCTTC
TRBJ1-5 | few | TRBV7-6 | TRBD1 | CASSLVTGGNQPQHF | TGTGCCAGCAGCTTAGTCACAGGGGGCAATCAGCCCCAGCATTTT
TRBJ2-3 | NA | TRBV9 | NA | CASSIGSRAGATDTQYF | TGTGCCAGCAGCATCGGAAGTAGGGCGGGGGCTACAGATACGCAGTATTTT
TRBJ2-1 | many | TRBV14 | NA | CASSQGWAYNEQFF | TGTGCCAGCAGCCAAGGATGGGCCTACAATGAGCAGTTCTTC
TRBJ2-7 | few | TRBV6-5 | TRBD1 | CASSYSRQGPYEQYF | TGTGCCAGCAGTTACTCTAGACAGGGGCCCTACGAGCAGTACTTC
TRBJ1-1 | NA | TRBV7-2 | TRBD1 | CASSSQMTGAPFF | TGTGCCAGCAGCTCCCAGATGACAGGGGCGCCTTTCTTT
TRBJ1-1 | few | TRBV7-9 | NA | CASTKQGGQSTEAFF | TGTGCCAGCACTAAACAGGGAGGGCAGAGCACTGAAGCTTTCTTT
TRBJ1-5 | NA | TRBV27 | TRBD1 | CASSREGQGNPQPQHF | TGTGCCAGCAGCCGAGAAGGACAGGGAAATCCTCAGCCCCAGCATTTT
TRBJ1-2 | NA | TRBV30 | NA | CAWATYREGYGYTF | TGTGCCTGGGCCACCTACAGGGAAGGCTATGGCTACACCTTC
TRBJ2-2 | few | TRBV7-9 | NA | CASSPSQGSNTGELFF | TGTGCCAGCAGCCCCAGCCAGGGGTCGAACACCGGGGAGCTGTTTTTT
TRBJ2-5 | few | TRBV9 | NA | CASSVTGQETQYF | TGTGCCAGCAGCGTAACTGGCCAAGAGACCCAGTACTTC
TRBJ2-1 | NA | TRBV7-9 | TRBD2 | CASSLGDRASGAGDEQFF | TGTGCCAGCAGCTTAGGCGACAGGGCTAGCGGGGCGGGGGATGAGCAGTTCTTC
TRBJ1-2 | NA | TRBV11-2 | NA | CASSSQGDRGYTF | TGTGCCAGCAGCTCACAGGGAGACCGGGGCTACACCTTC
TRBJ1-1 | NA | TRBV2 | NA | CASSARFTGEAFF | TGTGCCAGCAGTGCAAGGTTTACAGGGGAAGCTTTCTTT
TRBJ1-2 | few | TRBV7-6 | NA | CASSLSGGSNYGYTF | TGTGCCAGCAGCTTATCTGGGGGTTCAAACTATGGCTACACCTTC
TRBJ1-3 | NA | TRBV4-1 | NA | CASSQRVISGNTIYF | TGCGCCAGCAGCCAAAGGGTAATCTCTGGAAACACCATATATTTT
TRBJ1-1 | few | TRBV18 | NA | CASSPTEVTEAFF | TGTGCCAGCTCACCGACTGAGGTCACTGAAGCTTTCTTT
TRBJ1-1 | NA | TRBV7-8 | NA | CASSQERDTEAFF | TGTGCCAGCAGCCAGGAGAGGGACACTGAAGCTTTCTTT
TRBJ2-1 | few | TRBV9 | TRBD1 | CASSEDVGQGATEQFF | TGTGCCAGCAGCGAAGATGTCGGTCAGGGGGCTACTGAGCAGTTCTTC
TRBJ2-1 | few | TRBV10-3 | NA | CAISESVGTNEQFF | TGTGCCATCAGTGAGTCAGTGGGGACCAATGAGCAGTTCTTC
TRBJ1-1 | NA | TRBV28 | NA | CASSLWGVWGQRNTEAFF | TGTGCCAGCAGTTTATGGGGAGTTTGGGGCCAGCGGAACACTGAAGCTTTCTTT
TRBJ1-4 | few | TRBV15 | NA | CATKGHLNEKLFF | TGTGCCACTAAGGGACATCTAAATGAAAAACTGTTTTTT
TRBJ1-5 | few | TRBV7-9 | TRBD1 | CASSHDRGGQPQHF | TGTGCCAGCAGCCATGACAGGGGAGGTCAGCCCCAGCATTTT
TRBJ2-5 | NA | TRBV7-9 | TRBD2 | CASSRVAGQETQYF | TGTGCCAGCAGCCGGGTAGCGGGGCAAGAGACCCAGTACTTC
TRBJ1-2 | few | TRBV29-1 | NA | CSAGTPTNYGYTF | TGCAGCGCTGGGACACCTACTAACTATGGCTACACCTTC
TRBJ2-3 | few | TRBV6-5 | TRBD2 | CASSYQLAFATDTQYF | TGTGCCAGCAGTTACCAACTAGCGTTCGCCACAGATACGCAGTATTTT
TRBJ2-7 | NA | TRBV28 | NA | CASSWTRTYEQYF | TGTGCCAGCTCTTGGACACGAACCTACGAGCAGTACTTC
TRBJ1-2 | NA | TRBV30 | NA | CAWSVRENYGYTF | TGTGCCTGGAGTGTAAGGGAGAACTATGGCTACACCTTC
TRBJ2-3 | NA | TRBV20-1 | NA | CRASDGDTQYF | TGCAGGGCATCTGACGGAGATACGCAGTATTTT
TRBJ2-7 | NA | TRBV20-1 | TRBD2 | CSLGGVYEQYF | TGCTCTTTGGGGGGGGTCTACGAGCAGTACTTC
TRBJ2-7 | NA | TRBV4-1 | NA | CASSQYWGGSSYEQYF | TGCGCCAGCAGCCAATACTGGGGCGGAAGCTCCTACGAGCAGTACTTC
TRBJ2-7 | few | TRBV20-1 | NA | CSARSLEQYF | TGCAGTGCTAGATCCCTCGAGCAGTACTTC
TRBJ2-7 | few | TRBV7-9 | NA | CASSATLSEQYF | TGTGCCAGCAGCGCAACCCTCTCCGAGCAGTACTTC
TRBJ2-2 | NA | TRBV2 | NA | CASRPDVGGELFF | TGTGCCAGCAGGCCTGATGTTGGCGGGGAGCTGTTTTTT
TRBJ1-2 | NA | TRBV27 | TRBD1 | CASSQQGTNYGYTF | TGTGCCAGCTCACAACAGGGGACTAACTATGGCTACACCTTC
TRBJ2-2 | NA | TRBV9 | TRBD2 | CASSVSLLAGVNTGELFF | TGTGCCAGCAGCGTTTCGCTACTAGCGGGGGTTAACACCGGGGAGCTGTTTTTT
TRBJ1-6 | NA | TRBV5-1 | TRBD1 | CASSFRGLDSPLHF | TGCGCCAGCAGCTTCAGGGGGTTGGATTCACCCCTCCACTTT
TRBJ2-2 | NA | TRBV11-2 | NA | CASNGDTGELFF | TGTGCCAGCAACGGGGACACCGGGGAGCTGTTTTTT
TRBJ2-3 | few | TRBV29-1 | TRBD1 | CSVDRGITDTQYF | TGCAGCGTGGACAGGGGGATCACAGATACGCAGTATTTT
TRBJ2-4 | NA | TRBV5-4 | NA | CASSLEKNIQYF | TGTGCCAGCAGCTTGGAGAAAAACATTCAGTACTTC
TRBJ2-5 | NA | TRBV30 | TRBD1 | CAWSGRDRGGMNF | TGTGCCTGGAGTGGTCGGGACAGGGGGGGTATGAACTTC
TRBJ1-4 | NA | TRBV4-1 | NA | CASSQEYRFATNEKLFF | TGCGCCAGCAGCCAAGAATACAGGTTTGCAACTAATGAAAAACTGTTTTTT
TRBJ1-5 | NA | TRBV10-3 | NA | CAIRGGLMGGGNQPQHF | TGTGCCATCAGGGGAGGACTGATGGGGGGCGGCAATCAGCCCCAGCATTTT
TRBJ1-5 | few | TRBV7-7 | NA | CASSRDSNQPQHF | TGTGCCAGCAGCCGGGACAGCAATCAGCCCCAGCATTTT